The 28 T cell receptor beta chains listed next were all sequenced from one sample in a study of cytomegalovirus exposure and HLA in healthy donors. Primers for the PCR totalled 60 Vbeta and 13 Jbeta. The data were produced by immunoSEQ multiplex PCR, yet TCRdb's version contains in-frame clones alone and is incomplete. The table has 100,000 to 150,000 clones, 15% to 20% seen once. Sequencing used PBMCs. These receptors were obtained from a female donor in good health and CMV-seropositive.

This clone was picked up a small number of times. The chain combines TRBV5-1 with TRBJ2-3, with 10 bases aligning to TRBD1. The junction had 2 bases not matched to a gene; V was cut back by 4 bases and J by 0 bases. Germline V gene lookup returns CDR1 SGHRS and CDR2 YFSETQ. The CDR3 loop spans 15 amino acids. CDR3 sequence: CASSEGQGSTDTQYF. CDR3 bases: TGCGCCAGCAGCGAGGGACAGGGGAGCACAGATACGCAGTATTTT.

The V call is TRBV25-1, the J call TRBJ2-3, with D possibly TRBD2 on 5 matching bases. The V end was cut by 2 bases, the J end by 6 bases, with 12 bases between. Germline V gene data show CDR1 as MGHDK and CDR2 as SYGVNS. The CDR3 is 14 amino acids. This CDR3 reads CASSEEGGYDTQYF. The CDR3 DNA reads TGTGCCAGCAGTGAAGAGGGTGGGTACGATACGCAGTATTTT.

This clone came up a few times. The chain couples TRBV6-5 to TRBJ2-1; 7 bases line up with TRBD2. With V trimmed by 1 base and J by 9 bases, 6 bases remained unmatched. This CDR3 has 14 amino acids. Looked up from germline, CDR1 is MNHEY and CDR2 is SVGAGI. CDR3 nucleotide sequence: TGTGCCAGCAGTTACTTACTAGCGCCGAGTGAGCAGTTCTTC. Its translation is CASSYLLAPSEQFF.

This clone came up a few times. The chain links TRBV10-3 to TRBJ2-7, with TRBD1 identical over 7 bases. CDR1 is ENHRY, CDR2 SYGVKD, per germline. The V segment lost 0 bases and the J segment 3 bases; nucleotides outside the gene matches: 5. This CDR3 is built from 15 residues. CDR3 sequence reads: CAISESEGGSYEQYF. DNA of the CDR3: TGTGCCATCAGTGAGTCGGAAGGGGGCAGCTACGAGCAGTACTTC.

This clone came up a few times. Relative to the germline gene, one junction end is altered; a read error may explain this. Different DNA sequences within this sample yield the same CDR3. The rearrangement joins TRBV5-6 to TRBJ1-6; D is unclear. Germline V gene data show CDR1 as SGHDT and CDR2 as YYEEEE. The CDR3 covers 12 residues. The CDR3 sequence: CASSSSNSPLNF. DNA for the CDR3: TGTGCCAGCAGCTCATCTAATTCACCCCTCAACTTT.

The genes are TRBV9 and TRBJ1-3, with D maybe TRBD1 (5 bases). Germline CDR1 SGDLS, CDR2 YYNGEE. Deletions cut 4 bases from V and 0 bases from J, with 8 bases between. The CDR3 loop spans 14 amino acids. CDR3 nucleotide sequence: TGTGCCAGCAGCAGGGACTACTCTGGAAACACCATATATTTT. Amino acid sequence: CASSRDYSGNTIYF.

Only a few counts were recorded for this clone. The chain has TRBV6-1 and TRBJ2-7; D is undetermined. There are 15 residues in the CDR3. The V end lost 0 bases, the J end lost 0 bases, and 9 bases lay between the germline ends. Germline V lookup: CDR1 MNHNS, CDR2 SASEGT. CDR3 residues: CASSEALQFSYEQYF. CDR3 nucleotide sequence: TGTGCCAGCAGTGAAGCGTTACAGTTCTCCTACGAGCAGTACTTC.

This clone has just a few counts. The chain joins TRBV5-1 to TRBJ2-2; 10 bases are a match to TRBD2. From germline, CDR1 is SGHRS and CDR2 YFSETQ. CDR3 length: 14 amino acids. V lost 4 bases and J lost 5; bases outside the gene matches: 2. The CDR3 DNA is TGCGCCAGCAGCGGGACTAGCGAGACCGGGGAGCTGTTTTTT. Protein sequence: CASSGTSETGELFF.

This clone was counted a few times. The CDR3 protein is CASSEALRGIYGYTF. For the CDR3, the DNA is TGTGCCAGCAGTGAAGCGCTTCGGGGGATCTATGGCTACACCTTC. The genes are TRBV6-1 and TRBJ1-2, with a tentative D call TRBD1 (5 bases). The CDR3 loop spans 15 amino acids. V was clipped by 0 bases and J by 4 bases, with 12 bases between them. Germline V gene data show CDR1 as MNHNS and CDR2 as SASEGT.

This clone was found a few times. The genes are TRBV28 and TRBJ2-7, with a possible D match to TRBD1 (6 bases). Germline CDR1 MDHEN, CDR2 SYDVKM. The CDR3 runs to 12 residues. V dropped 4 bases and J dropped 5 bases, with 9 bases sitting between them. As DNA, the CDR3 is TGTGCCAGCAGTTACAGGGTCCACGAGCAGTACTTC. It encodes CASSYRVHEQYF.

The V and J genes are TRBV4-2 and TRBJ2-7, with 7 bases identical to TRBD2. Germline V lookup: CDR1 LGHNA, CDR2 YNFKEQ. V was clipped by 3 bases and J by 3 bases; unmatched bases: 8. This CDR3 has 15 residues. The CDR3 loop is CASSQVASGVYEQYF. The DNA for the CDR3 is TGTGCCAGCAGCCAGGTTGCTAGCGGAGTCTACGAGCAGTACTTC.

The sample holds a few counts of this clone. The rearrangement links TRBV5-1 to TRBJ1-5, with D hard to call. Germline lookup yields CDR1 SGHRS and CDR2 YFSETQ. V was trimmed by 0 bases and J by 2 bases, leaving 6 bases between them. This CDR3 spans 14 amino acids. This CDR3 reads CASSLGEGNQPQHF. The CDR3 DNA reads TGCGCCAGCAGCTTGGGGGAGGGCAATCAGCCCCAGCATTTT.

The chain combines TRBV5-1 with TRBJ2-7; TRBD2 might be the D (6 bases). V lost 8 bases and J lost 6, with 24 bases in between. Germline CDR1 SGHRS, CDR2 YFSETQ. The CDR3 length is 15 residues. The CDR3 here is CASTRGEAFSGEQYF. DNA for the CDR3: TGCGCCAGTACTCGCGGGGAGGCTTTCTCGGGCGAGCAGTACTTC.

In this sample, this clone turned up a few times. The J gene is TRBJ2-7, the V gene TRBV30, with D unclear. The V and J ends lost 0 bases and 4 bases respectively, with 7 bases between them. Germline CDR1 reads GTSNPN; CDR2 reads SVGIG (reference sequence). This CDR3 contains 12 residues. The CDR3 DNA follows: TGTGCCTGGAGTGTTGCGGATTACGAGCAGTACTTC. This gives the protein CAWSVADYEQYF.

The rearrangement joins TRBV11-2 to TRBJ2-1, with D tentatively TRBD2 (6 bases). V was pared by 2 bases and J by 5 bases, with 13 bases between. The CDR3 loop spans 15 amino acids. CDR1 SGHAT and CDR2 FQNNGV come from the germline V gene. The CDR3 DNA sequence: TGTGCCAGCAGCTTAACCGGGACTGGAAACAATGAGCAGTTCTTC. This translates into CASSLTGTGNNEQFF.

J is TRBJ1-2 and V is TRBV2, with a weak D call TRBD1 (5 bases). Germline-derived CDR1 and CDR2 are SNHLY and FYNNEI. The V end lost 0 bases, the J end lost 8 bases, and 13 bases lay between the germline ends. This CDR3 contains 14 residues. CDR3 sequence reads: CASSEALRDWGYTF. Written as DNA, the CDR3 is TGTGCCAGCAGTGAAGCGCTCAGGGATTGGGGCTACACCTTC.

This clone was detected a few times. The chain links TRBV6-1 to TRBJ1-2; 9 bases line up with TRBD1. The CDR3 length is 14 residues. Trimming removed 6 bases from V and 8 bases from J; junction bases left unmatched: 10. The germline CDR1 and CDR2 sequences are MNHNS and SASEGT. CDR3 in amino acids: CASRIPGQGLGYTF. The CDR3, as DNA: TGTGCCAGCAGGATACCGGGACAGGGCTTAGGCTACACCTTC.

The V call is TRBV7-2, the J call TRBJ1-1; D is undetermined. The CDR3 is 15 amino acids. The V and J ends lost 5 bases and 1 base respectively, with 14 bases between them. Germline V gene sequence: CDR1 SGHTA, CDR2 FQGNSA. The CDR3 reads CASSVWQVSNTEAFF. For the CDR3, the DNA is TGTGCCAGCAGCGTATGGCAGGTTTCGAACACTGAAGCTTTCTTT.

The CDR3 loop reads CASSIRGQSYEQYF. CDR3 DNA sequence: TGTGCCAGTAGTATAAGAGGGCAGTCCTACGAGCAGTACTTC. This chain uses TRBV19 with TRBJ2-7, with D tentatively TRBD2 (5 bases). The length of the CDR3 is 14 residues. V was shortened by 2 bases and J by 1 base, with 9 bases between the two germline ends. Germline V gene lookup returns CDR1 LNHDA and CDR2 SQIVND (reference sequence).

This clone was seen a few times. The gene calls are TRBV7-9 and TRBJ1-1, with no clear D. The CDR3 spans 10 residues. Germline CDR1 and CDR2: SEHNR and FQNEAQ (reference sequence). Trimming left V 8 bases short and J 3 bases short, with 4 bases between. The CDR3 DNA reads TGTGCCAGCGCGGACACTGAAGCTTTCTTT. Protein: CASADTEAFF. The full variable domain, in which reference TRBV7-9 and TRBJ1-1 provide the parts outside the CDR3, is DTGVSQNPRHKITKRGQNVTFRCDPISEHNRLYWYRQTLGQGPEFLTYFQNEAQLEKSRLLSDRFSAERPKGSFSTLEIQRTEQGDSAMYLCASADTEAFFGQGTRLTVV.

This clone showed up just a few times. V usage is TRBV5-6 and J usage is TRBJ1-2; TRBD1 matches at 10 bases. This CDR3 is built from 16 residues. V lost 4 bases and J lost 4; bases outside the gene matches: 10. Germline V lookup: CDR1 SGHDT, CDR2 YYEEEE. The CDR3 reads CASSLGPGQGSYGYTF. DNA of the CDR3: TGTGCCAGCAGCCTCGGACCGGGACAGGGGAGCTATGGCTACACCTTC.

This clone was observed a handful of times. The chain is built from TRBV19 and TRBJ1-1; TRBD1 might be the D (5 bases). The CDR3 is 12 amino acids. Germline values: CDR1 LNHDA, CDR2 SQIVND (reference sequence). Trimming shortened V by 3 bases and J by 10 bases, and 12 bases separated the two germline ends. CDR3 sequence: CASSMNQGTAFF. The CDR3 DNA follows: TGTGCCAGTAGTATGAATCAGGGAACAGCTTTCTTT.

The CDR3 is CASSLTLSNTGELFF. CDR3 nucleotides: TGTGCCAGCAGCCTAACGTTGTCAAATACCGGGGAGCTGTTTTTT. The chain joins TRBV7-9 to TRBJ2-2; D remains unclear. V lost 5 bases to trimming and J lost 5 bases, with 15 bases between them. Germline V lookup: CDR1 SEHNR, CDR2 FQNEAQ (reference sequence). The CDR3 spans 15 residues. Together with reference TRBV7-9 and TRBJ2-2, the CDR3 gives the full variable domain: DTGVSQNPRHKITKRGQNVTFRCDPISEHNRLYWYRQTLGQGPEFLTYFQNEAQLEKSRLLSDRFSAERPKGSFSTLEIQRTEQGDSAMYLCASSLTLSNTGELFFGEGSRLTVL.

This clone was counted a few times. V usage is TRBV5-1 and J usage is TRBJ2-2; possibly TRBD1 for D (5 bases). The CDR3 runs 13 residues. CDR1 is SGHRS, CDR2 YFSETQ, per germline. Trimming took 4 bases from V and 5 from J, leaving 9 bases between them. CDR3 sequence (DNA): TGCGCCAGCAGCGTAGGGGAAACCGGGGAGCTGTTTTTT. The encoded protein is CASSVGETGELFF.

The chain couples TRBV2 to TRBJ1-2, with 8 bases aligning to TRBD1. Germline CDR1 is SNHLY and CDR2 is FYNNEI. The CDR3 has 15 residues. V gave up 3 bases and J gave up 7 bases; unmatched junction bases: 10. The CDR3 DNA sequence: TGTGCCAGCAGTGATCCCCGGGACAGGACGGGTGGCTACACCTTC. Its protein product is CASSDPRDRTGGYTF. Filled out from reference TRBV2 and TRBJ1-2, the complete variable domain reads EPEVTQTPSHQVTQMGQEVILRCVPISNHLYFYWYRQILGQKVEFLVSFYNNEISEKSEIFDDQFSVERPDGSNFTLKIRSTKLEDSAMYFCASSDPRDRTGGYTFGSGTRLTVV.

The chain is built from TRBV19 and TRBJ1-2, with a tentative D call TRBD1 (6 bases). This CDR3 region has 13 residues. Looked up from germline, CDR1 is LNHDA and CDR2 is SQIVND (reference sequence). Trimming took off 6 bases at V and 6 bases at J, with 14 bases between the two ends. CDR3 DNA sequence: TGTGCCAGTAGCATACGGGGGGCTGATGGCTACACCTTC. Encoded protein: CASSIRGADGYTF.

V usage is TRBV5-1 and J usage is TRBJ2-1, with D tentatively TRBD2 (6 bases). Germline-derived CDR1 and CDR2 are SGHRS and YFSETQ. V lost 0 bases to trimming and J lost 0 bases, with 13 bases between them. This CDR3 is 17 amino acids long. CDR3 nucleotides: TGCGCCAGCAGCTTGGCCGCACCCGGGAGCTCCTACAATGAGCAGTTCTTC. This translates into CASSLAAPGSSYNEQFF.

This rearrangement joins TRBV7-9 to TRBJ2-5; 7 bases agree with TRBD2. CDR3 length: 15 residues. Germline V gene data show CDR1 as SEHNR and CDR2 as FQNEAQ (reference sequence). V shed 5 bases, J shed 7 bases, and the junction held 13 bases outside the gene matches. CDR3 nucleotides: TGTGCCAGCAGCCCGGGGGGTTCTAGCCCCGGGACCCAGTACTTC. Protein: CASSPGGSSPGTQYF.